These 20 T cell receptor beta chains originate from one sample sequenced in a study of blood T cell repertoires in COVID-19. Sequencing used immunoSEQ multiplex PCR; TCRdb keeps in-frame clones, though not all of them. In the table there are over 250,000 clones, approximately 87% of which are singletons. Input material: peripheral blood. These receptors all come from a woman aged 35 to 49 who had recovered from COVID-19.

The chain links TRBV9 to TRBJ2-7; 10 nucleotides align to TRBD1. The germline V gene encodes CDR1 SGDLS and CDR2 YYNGEE. V trimming: 1 base; J trimming: 3 bases; junction bases outside the gene matches: 1. The CDR3 is 14 residues long. CDR3 nucleotides: TGTGCCAGCAGCGTATGGGACAGGGGCTACGAGCAGTACTTC. Its translation: CASSVWDRGYEQYF. The entire variable domain, with the rest obtained from reference TRBV9 and TRBJ2-7, is as follows: DSGVTQTPKHLITATGQRVTLRCSPRSGDLSVYWYQQSLDQGLQFLIQYYNGEERAKGNILERFSAQQFPDLHSELNLSSLELGDSALYFCASSVWDRGYEQYFGPGTRLTVT.

The chain links TRBV6-2 or TRBV6-3 to TRBJ1-2; 7 nucleotides match TRBD1. The V and J ends lost 0 bases and 7 bases, in that order; junction bases with no gene match: 8. Germline V gives CDR1 MNHEY, CDR2 SVGEGT. CDR3 length: 15 residues. As DNA, the CDR3 is TGTGCCAGCAGTTACTCCTACACAGGGGACGTTGGCTACACCTTC. It encodes CASSYSYTGDVGYTF.

The CDR3 DNA reads TGTGCCAGCAGTCATCTTCTAGCGGGGTTAAACATTCAGTACTTC. It is translated as CASSHLLAGLNIQYF. The chain carries TRBV3-1 (or the pseudogene TRBV3-2) and TRBJ2-4; the match to TRBD2 covers 9 bases. Trimming at V came to 6 bases and at J to 6 bases, leaving 9 bases not matched to a gene. From germline, CDR1 is LGHDT and CDR2 YNNKEL (reference sequence). The CDR3 covers 15 residues.

This chain joins TRBV1 and TRBJ2-2; TRBD2, as called in the table, went unchecked against the DNA. TRBV1 is an annotated pseudogene. This CDR3 contains 15 residues. CDR3 residues: CTSSQDQAGSGELFF. The CDR3 coding sequence is TGCACCAGCAGCCAAGATCAAGCGGGGTCCGGGGAGCTGTTTTTT.

Details on this clone: This is likely a read error, given that the CDR3 carries no conserved phenylalanine or tryptophan at its end. It is unclear where the CDR3 begins or ends on the DNA, so no DNA is shown, and the CDR3 is as TCRdb lists it. The genes are TRBV28 and TRBJ1-1; the table's D call, TRBD1, was not checked against the DNA. Both ends counted, the CDR3 spans 11 residues. CDR1 is MDHEN and CDR2 is SYDVKM in the germline V gene. CDR3 protein: CASSLNLHGTV.

The chain recombines TRBV27 with TRBJ1-2, with D uncertain. The CDR3 is made up of 14 amino acids. Germline values: CDR1 MNHEY, CDR2 SMNVEV (reference sequence). V lost 3 bases to trimming and J lost 2 bases, with 10 bases between them. In nucleotides, the CDR3 is TGTGCCAGCAGTTTCGGGAGATCGAACTATGGCTACACCTTC. Its protein product is CASSFGRSNYGYTF.

The chain carries TRBV19 and TRBJ2-7, with a tentative D call TRBD2 (7 bases). With 10 bases removed from V and 6 bases from J, the gap between germline ends came to 16 bases. This CDR3 contains 12 residues. The germline V gene has CDR1 LNHDA and CDR2 SQIVND (reference sequence). The CDR3 DNA follows: TGTGCCACCGGGGAGGGGGGCTCCGAGCAGTACTTC. Its protein product is CATGEGGSEQYF.

V gene TRBV5-1 combines with J gene TRBJ1-1; possibly TRBD1 for D (5 bases). Trimming pared 4 bases from V and 4 bases from J, leaving 14 bases between. The CDR3 loop spans 14 amino acids. Germline lookup yields CDR1 SGHRS and CDR2 YFSETQ. CDR3 nucleotides: TGCGCCAGCAGCGGGAGGACAATTGGCACTGAAGCTTTCTTT. It specifies CASSGRTIGTEAFF.

The chain joins TRBV7-9 to TRBJ2-3; 11 bases align to TRBD2. With 1 base clipped from V and 5 bases from J, the junction kept 5 bases outside the gene matches. CDR3 length: 16 amino acids. In germline, CDR1 is SEHNR, CDR2 FQNEAQ (reference sequence). The CDR3 DNA reads as TGTGCCAGCAGCTTAGGGTTAGCGGGGGGGCAAGATACGCAGTATTTT. It translates to CASSLGLAGGQDTQYF.

The chain combines TRBV25-1 with TRBJ2-3; a possible D gene is TRBD2 (6 bases). Germline V gene sequence: CDR1 MGHDK, CDR2 SYGVNS. This CDR3 is 15 amino acids long. Trimming left V 4 bases short and J 6 bases short, with 17 bases between. Written as DNA, the CDR3 is TGTGCCAGCAGTGCAGACACTCCGGGGGTCGATACGCAGTATTTT. Its translation: CASSADTPGVDTQYF.

In its sample, this clone was seen a few times. The chain recombines TRBV6-1 with TRBJ1-6; the D is unclear. CDR1 and CDR2 from the germline V gene are MNHNS and SASEGT. Trimming cost V 1 base and J 8 bases, with 6 bases left between them. The CDR3 consists of 13 residues. The CDR3 DNA is TGTGCCAGCAGTGAAGTTAGCGATTCACCCCTCCACTTT. Translated, it gives CASSEVSDSPLHF.

This chain links TRBV18 with TRBJ2-5; D unclear. Germline V gives CDR1 KGHSH, CDR2 LQKENI. V dropped 2 bases and J dropped 6 bases, with 7 bases sitting between them. The CDR3 has 12 residues. CDR3 amino acids: CASSPEQQTQYF. As DNA, the CDR3 is TGTGCCAGCTCACCAGAGCAACAGACCCAGTACTTC.

J is TRBJ2-5 and V is TRBV6-2 or TRBV6-3; TRBD1 might be the D (6 bases). The germline CDR1 and CDR2 sequences are MNHEY and SVGEGT. V was shortened by 4 bases and J by 2 bases, with 11 bases between the two germline ends. This CDR3 region has 14 residues. This CDR3 is CASSFRDTQETQYF. The CDR3 DNA follows: TGTGCCAGCAGTTTCCGGGACACGCAAGAGACCCAGTACTTC.

The chain joins TRBV5-5 to TRBJ1-5, with 10 bases fitting TRBD1. CDR1 SGHKS and CDR2 YYEKEE come from the germline V gene (reference sequence). The ends lost 4 bases at V and 4 bases at J; junction bases unmatched: 8. This CDR3 comprises 16 residues. The CDR3 coding sequence is TGTGCCAGCAGCGATAAACCGGGACAGGGGAATCAGCCCCAGCATTTT. Encoded protein: CASSDKPGQGNQPQHF.

The rearrangement joins TRBV7-9 to TRBJ1-2; D is unclear. This CDR3 comprises 14 residues. Germline V gene data show CDR1 as SEHNR and CDR2 as FQNEAQ (reference sequence). Trimming took off 4 bases at V and 5 bases at J, with 14 bases between the two ends. The CDR3 coding sequence is TGTGCCAGCAGCTATTGGGCCCCAGGTTATGGCTACACCTTC. Its translation is CASSYWAPGYGYTF.

The V and J genes are TRBV6-1 and TRBJ1-3, with D perhaps TRBD1 (6 bases). V lost 0 bases to trimming and J lost 3 bases, with 12 bases between them. The CDR3 sequence is 16 residues long. Germline values: CDR1 MNHNS, CDR2 SASEGT. CDR3 sequence: CASSEAPPGVGNTIYF. The CDR3 nucleotides read TGTGCCAGCAGTGAAGCACCTCCAGGGGTTGGAAACACCATATATTTT.

In the case of this clone: In the same sample, other DNA sequences code for this CDR3. The V and J genes are TRBV24-1 and TRBJ2-2; TRBD1 agrees at 7 bases. Germline lookup yields CDR1 KGHDR and CDR2 SFDVKD. The junction had 4 bases not matched to a gene; V was cut back by 4 bases and J by 0 bases. This CDR3 contains 16 residues. CDR3 region: CATSDSGTANTGELFF. In nucleotides, the CDR3 is TGTGCCACCAGTGACTCCGGGACAGCGAACACCGGGGAGCTGTTTTTT.

J is TRBJ2-1 and V is TRBV4-3; tentative D call: TRBD1 (6 bases). V lost 5 bases and J lost 3, with 14 bases in between. The CDR3 is 15 residues long. The germline V gene has CDR1 LGHNA and CDR2 YSLEER. The CDR3 nucleotides are TGCGCCAGCAGCTCAACGGGACACTTCTACAATGAGCAGTTCTTC. Translated, it gives CASSSTGHFYNEQFF.

The chain joins TRBV5-1 to TRBJ2-1; tentatively, D is TRBD1 (5 bases). Germline CDR1 and CDR2: SGHRS and YFSETQ. This CDR3 has 15 amino acids. V was pared by 0 bases and J by 2 bases, with 9 bases between. The CDR3: CASSLDGATYNEQFF. CDR3 coding DNA: TGCGCCAGCAGCTTGGATGGGGCCACCTACAATGAGCAGTTCTTC.

The CDR3 here is CAISESRAGSPGELFF. The CDR3 DNA reads TGTGCCATCAGTGAGTCGAGAGCGGGGTCCCCCGGGGAGCTGTTTTTT. The chain employs TRBV10-3 and TRBJ2-2, with 7 bases aligning to TRBD2. CDR3 length: 16 amino acids. Germline V CDR1 and CDR2: ENHRY, SYGVKD. The V and J ends lost 0 bases and 6 bases, in that order; junction bases with no gene match: 7.